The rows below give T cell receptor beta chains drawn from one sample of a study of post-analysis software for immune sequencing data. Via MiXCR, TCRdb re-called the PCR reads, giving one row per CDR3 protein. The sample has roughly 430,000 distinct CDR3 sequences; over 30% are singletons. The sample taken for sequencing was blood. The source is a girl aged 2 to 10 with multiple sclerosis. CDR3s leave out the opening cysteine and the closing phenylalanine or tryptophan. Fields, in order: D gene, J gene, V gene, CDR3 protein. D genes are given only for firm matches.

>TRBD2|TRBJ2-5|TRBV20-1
SARPTSGPQETQY
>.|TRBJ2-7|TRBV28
ASSFVRAPYEQY
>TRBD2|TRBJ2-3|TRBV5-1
ASSWGLAPTLSTDTQY
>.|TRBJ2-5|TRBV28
ASSPGTTETQY
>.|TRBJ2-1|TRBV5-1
ASSIVDPVYNEQF
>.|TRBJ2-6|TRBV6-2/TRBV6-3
ASSTGFRNSGANVLT
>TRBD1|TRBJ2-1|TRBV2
ASIQGVYNEQF
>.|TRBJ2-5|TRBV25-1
ASSDDAGWETQY
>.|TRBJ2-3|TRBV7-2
ASSSYLSTDTQY
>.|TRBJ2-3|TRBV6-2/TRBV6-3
ASSNDGYHTDTQY
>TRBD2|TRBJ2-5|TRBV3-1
ASSRWTSGSGETQY
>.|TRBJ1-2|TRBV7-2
ASSPRAVGLDGYT
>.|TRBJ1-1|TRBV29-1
SGSPQGIGTEAF
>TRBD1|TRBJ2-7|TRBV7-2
ASSLMSRRTGAYEQY